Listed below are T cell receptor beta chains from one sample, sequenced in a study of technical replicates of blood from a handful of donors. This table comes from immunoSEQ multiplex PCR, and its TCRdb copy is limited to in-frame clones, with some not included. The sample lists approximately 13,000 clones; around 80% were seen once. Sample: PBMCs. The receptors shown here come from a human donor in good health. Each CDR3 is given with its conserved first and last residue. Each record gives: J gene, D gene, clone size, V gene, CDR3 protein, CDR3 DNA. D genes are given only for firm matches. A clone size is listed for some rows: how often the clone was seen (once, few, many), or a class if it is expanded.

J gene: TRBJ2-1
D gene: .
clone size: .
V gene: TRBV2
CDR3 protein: CASSDPILWTNQFF
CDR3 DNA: TGTGCCAGCAGTGACCCCATTCTCTGGACTAATCAGTTCTTC

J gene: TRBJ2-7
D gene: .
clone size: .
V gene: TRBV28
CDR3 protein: CASSLYGASGVEQYF
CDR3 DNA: TGTGCCAGCAGTTTATATGGGGCGTCTGGGGTGGAGCAGTACTTC

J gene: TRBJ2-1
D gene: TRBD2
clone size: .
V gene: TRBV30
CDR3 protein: CAWSKGLAYNEQFF
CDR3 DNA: TGTGCCTGGAGTAAAGGACTAGCCTACAATGAGCAGTTCTTC

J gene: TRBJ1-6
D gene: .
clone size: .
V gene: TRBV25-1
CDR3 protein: CAGTNSPLHF
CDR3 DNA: TGTGCCGGGACAAATTCACCCCTCCACTTT

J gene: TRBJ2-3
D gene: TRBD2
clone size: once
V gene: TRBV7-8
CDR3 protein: CASSSLGTTWQYF
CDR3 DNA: TGTGCCAGCAGCTCCCTAGGGACTACCTGGCAGTATTTT

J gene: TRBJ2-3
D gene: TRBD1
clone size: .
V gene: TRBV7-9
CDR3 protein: CASSKDRGPSTDTQYF
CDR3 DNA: TGTGCCAGCAGCAAAGACAGGGGCCCTAGCACAGATACGCAGTATTTT

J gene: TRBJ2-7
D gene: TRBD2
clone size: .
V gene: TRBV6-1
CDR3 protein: CASSGLLAGGDHEQYF
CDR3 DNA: TGTGCCAGCAGTGGCCTCCTAGCGGGAGGGGACCACGAGCAGTACTTC

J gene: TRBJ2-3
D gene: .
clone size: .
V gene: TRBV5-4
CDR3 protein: CASSEDYLPTDTQYF
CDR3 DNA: TGTGCCAGCAGCGAGGACTACCTACCCACAGATACGCAGTATTTT

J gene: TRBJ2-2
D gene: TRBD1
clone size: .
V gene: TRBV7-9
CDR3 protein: CASSYGTVNTGELFF
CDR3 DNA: TGTGCCAGCAGCTACGGGACAGTGAACACCGGGGAGCTGTTTTTT

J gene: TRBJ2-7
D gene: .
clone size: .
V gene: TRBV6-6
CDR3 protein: CASSPRRLTNYEQYF
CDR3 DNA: TGTGCCAGCAGTCCGAGAAGACTCACTAACTACGAGCAGTACTTC

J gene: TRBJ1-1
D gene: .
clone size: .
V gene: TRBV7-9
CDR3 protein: CASSSPNTEAFF
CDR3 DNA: TGTGCCAGCAGCTCCCCAAACACTGAAGCTTTCTTT

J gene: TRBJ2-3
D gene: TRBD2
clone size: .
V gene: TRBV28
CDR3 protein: CASSDGRLQYF
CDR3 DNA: TGTGCCAGCAGTGACGGGAGGTTGCAGTATTTT

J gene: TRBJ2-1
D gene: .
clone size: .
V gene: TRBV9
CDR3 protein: CASSEIPSSYNEQFF
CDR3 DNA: TGTGCCAGCAGCGAGATCCCTAGCTCCTACAATGAGCAGTTCTTC

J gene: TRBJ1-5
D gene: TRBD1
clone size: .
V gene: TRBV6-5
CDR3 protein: CASSPRDRLDQPQHF
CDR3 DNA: TGTGCCAGCAGTCCCCGGGACAGGCTGGATCAGCCCCAGCATTTT

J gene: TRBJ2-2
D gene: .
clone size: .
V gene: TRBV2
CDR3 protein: CASIKLAYTGELFF
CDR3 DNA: TGTGCCAGCATTAAACTAGCCTACACCGGGGAGCTGTTTTTT

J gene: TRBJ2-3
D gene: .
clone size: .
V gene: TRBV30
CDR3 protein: CAWSVRSSDTQYF
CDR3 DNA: TGTGCCTGGAGTGTACGCAGTTCAGATACGCAGTATTTT